This entry features one T cell receptor beta chain sequence. The data were taken from a study of long-term antiretroviral therapy in people with HIV. Germline-derived CDR1 and CDR2 are SSHAT and FNYEAQ (reference sequence). The CDR3 has 13 residues. The run of the v3.0 immunoSEQ assay was at survey level. TCRdb keeps only in-frame clones here, not all; method: immunoSEQ multiplex PCR. The profile shows fewer than 40,000 clones, about 94% of them singletons. The genes are TRBV7-7 and TRBJ2-3; tentative D call: TRBD2 (7 bases). This specimen consisted of unsorted PBMCs, obtained 5.1 years after starting antiretroviral therapy. The sequence was collected from a woman between 50 and 59 years old with HIV. CDR3 bases: TGTGATCAAGGGGGGGCCGGGGAAGATACGCAGTATTTT. Translation: CDQGGAGEDTQYF.